A single TCR beta chain is shown here with its context. The data stem from a study of blood T cell repertoires in COVID-19. About the research overall: Acute and convalescent COVID-19 specimens originated in the United States, Italy and Spain. Sources were T cells, B-cell-depleted T cells, or PBMCs; the material itself was cDNA or gDNA.

There are 15 residues in the CDR3. V shed 4 bases and J 0 bases; nucleotides not matched to a gene: 4. Per germline, CDR1 SGHNT and CDR2 YYREEE (reference sequence). Seattle's enrolled individuals joined amid active infection and were then monitored longitudinally. In the authors' workflow: Nucleated cell number was recorded as an estimate derived from reference gene primer amplification. Measured with immunoSEQ multiplex PCR; TCRdb has only the in-frame clones, and not every one. From that table come the V and J calls and clone size; the DNA was used to work out D and trimming. The sample lists fewer than 450,000 clones, 88% occurring once.

The TCR was taken from a woman in her 70s with COVID-19, enrolled during active disease. Sequencing input: peripheral blood. The rearrangement links TRBV5-4 to TRBJ1-3; 7 nucleotides line up with TRBD1. CDR3 nucleotide sequence: TGTGCCAGCAGCGTCGGGACAGCCTCTGGAAACACCATATATTTT. Translated: CASSVGTASGNTIYF.